This TCR beta chain was observed in a study of T cell responses to AZD1222 COVID-19 vaccine. The study, taken as a whole, reports: Just a handful of AZD1222 recipients were seropositive at baseline. Of spike-specific TCRs, nearly half reportedly target regions left unmutated in variants. Donors were chiefly white British, with a greater number of females, and clonal diversity was perhaps underestimated. Two doses of AZD1222 preceded a rise in Spike-specific TCR breadth and depth.

As to this clone: Its antigen is as yet unknown.

Using immunoSEQ multiplex PCR, the repertoire was profiled, and TCRdb retains in-frame clones only, with some absent. The sample has under 150,000 clones; roughly 89% are singletons. The material was peripheral blood, obtained on day 0 of AZD1222 vaccination. This receptor was taken from an adult in good health.

The CDR3 loop reads CASSLAGSDYNEQFF. In nucleotides, the CDR3 is TGTGCCAGCAGTTTAGCAGGGTCCGACTACAATGAGCAGTTCTTC. The rearrangement links TRBV28 to TRBJ2-1, with a possible D match to TRBD1 (5 bases). Trimming pared 2 bases from V and 3 bases from J, leaving 11 bases between. CDR1 and CDR2 from the germline V gene are MDHEN and SYDVKM. The CDR3 is 15 residues long.